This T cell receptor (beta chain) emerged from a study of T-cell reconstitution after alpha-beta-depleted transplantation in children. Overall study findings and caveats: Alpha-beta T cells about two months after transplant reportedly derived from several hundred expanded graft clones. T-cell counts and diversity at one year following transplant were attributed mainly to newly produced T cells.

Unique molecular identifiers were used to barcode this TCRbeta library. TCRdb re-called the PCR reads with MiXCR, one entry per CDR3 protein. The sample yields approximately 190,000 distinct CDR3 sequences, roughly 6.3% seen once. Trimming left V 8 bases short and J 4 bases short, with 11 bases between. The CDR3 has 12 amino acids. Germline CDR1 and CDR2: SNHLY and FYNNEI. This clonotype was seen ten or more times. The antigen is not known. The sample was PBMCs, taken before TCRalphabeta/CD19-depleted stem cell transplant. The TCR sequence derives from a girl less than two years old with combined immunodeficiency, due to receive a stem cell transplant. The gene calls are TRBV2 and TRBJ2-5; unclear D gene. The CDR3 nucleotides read TGTGCCAGCTTTTCCAACCCAGAGACCCAGTACTTC. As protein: CASFSNPETQYF.